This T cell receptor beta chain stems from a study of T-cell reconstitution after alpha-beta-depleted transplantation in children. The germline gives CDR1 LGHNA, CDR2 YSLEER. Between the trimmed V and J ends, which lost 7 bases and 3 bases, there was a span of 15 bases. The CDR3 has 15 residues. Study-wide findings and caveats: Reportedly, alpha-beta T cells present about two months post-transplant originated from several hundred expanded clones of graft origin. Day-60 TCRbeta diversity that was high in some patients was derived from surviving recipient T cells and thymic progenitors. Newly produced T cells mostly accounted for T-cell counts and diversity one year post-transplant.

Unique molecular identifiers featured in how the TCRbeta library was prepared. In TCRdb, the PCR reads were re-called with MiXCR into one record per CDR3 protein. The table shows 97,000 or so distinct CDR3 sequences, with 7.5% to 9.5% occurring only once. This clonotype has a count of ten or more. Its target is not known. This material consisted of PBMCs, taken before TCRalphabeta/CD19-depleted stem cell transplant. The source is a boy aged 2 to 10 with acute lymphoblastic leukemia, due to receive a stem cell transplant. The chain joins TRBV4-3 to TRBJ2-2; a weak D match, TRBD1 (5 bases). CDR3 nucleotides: TGCGCCAGCAAATATGATGGGGCCTACACCGGGGAGCTGTTTTTT. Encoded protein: CASKYDGAYTGELFF.